A selection of T cell receptor beta chains follows, all from one sample in a study of tumor-infiltrating lymphocytes in primary liver carcinoma. One entry per CDR3 protein, called by TCRdb with MiXCR from the multiplex PCR reads. The sample consists of about 310,000 distinct CDR3 sequences, around three fifths of them appearing once. The specimen sequenced was peripheral blood. Source of these receptors: a woman in her 30s with primary liver carcinoma and hepatitis B virus infection. CDR3s include the opening cysteine and the closing phenylalanine or tryptophan. A D gene is named only where the DNA matches it firmly. Clone size appears in some rows only: once, few, many, or a class for an expanded clone.

J: TRBJ2-5; size: -; D: -; V: TRBV12-3/TRBV12-4; CDR3: CASSLRGTWETQCF; DNA: TGTGCCAGCAGTCTCCGGGGAACTTGGGAGACCCAGTGCTTC
J: TRBJ2-7; size: -; D: TRBD2; V: TRBV7-9; CDR3: CASSLVSGSWGEQYF; DNA: TGTGCCAGCAGCTTAGTTAGCGGGAGTTGGGGGGAGCAGTACTTC
J: TRBJ2-5; size: -; D: TRBD2; V: TRBV11-1; CDR3: CVSSSRLAGLQETQYF; DNA: TGTGTCAGCAGCTCTCGACTAGCGGGACTCCAAGAGACCCAGTACTTC
J: TRBJ2-1; size: -; D: -; V: TRBV6-1; CDR3: CASMPPGSSSYNEQFF; DNA: TGTGCCAGCATGCCTCCAGGCTCAAGCTCCTACAATGAGCAGTTCTTC
J: TRBJ1-1; size: few; D: -; V: TRBV12-3/TRBV12-4; CDR3: CASSLSYIISTEAFF; DNA: TGTGCCAGCAGTTTGTCCTACATTATTTCTACTGAAGCTTTCTTT
J: TRBJ2-1; size: few; D: -; V: TRBV7-8; CDR3: CASSSPPWAGSSYNEQFF; DNA: TGTGCCAGCAGCTCCCCCCCTTGGGCGGGTAGTTCCTACAATGAGCAGTTCTTC
J: TRBJ2-1; size: many; D: -; V: TRBV29-1; CDR3: CSVEGTRPEQFF; DNA: TGCAGCGTTGAAGGTACTAGGCCTGAGCAGTTCTTC
J: TRBJ2-7; size: once; D: -; V: TRBV5-8; CDR3: CARSLEGLASYEQYF; DNA: TGTGCCAGAAGCTTGGAGGGGCTCGCCTCCTACGAGCAGTACTTC
J: TRBJ2-7; size: -; D: TRBD2; V: TRBV5-4; CDR3: CASSLASAGGEQYF; DNA: TGTGCCAGCAGCTTGGCTTCCGCGGGGGGCGAACAGTACTTC
J: TRBJ2-2; size: -; D: -; V: TRBV11-2; CDR3: CASNLVPVSTGGLFF; DNA: TGTGCCAGCAACTTAGTCCCAGTGAGCACCGGGGGGCTGTTTTTT
J: TRBJ1-6; size: -; D: -; V: TRBV21-1; CDR3: CASSKQGVEDSPLHF; DNA: TGTGCCAGCAGCAAGCAGGGGGTAGAGGATTCACCCCTCCACTTT
J: TRBJ2-5; size: many; D: TRBD2; V: TRBV12-3/TRBV12-4; CDR3: CASKGSGSWETQYF; DNA: TGTGCCAGCAAAGGAAGCGGGAGCTGGGAGACCCAGTACTTC
J: TRBJ2-1; size: -; D: TRBD2; V: TRBV7-8; CDR3: CASSLDPGLTNHNEQFF; DNA: TGTGCCAGCAGCTTAGACCCGGGACTAACTAATCACAATGAGCAGTTCTTC
J: TRBJ2-1; size: -; D: -; V: TRBV11-2; CDR3: CASSSSAVGGRNEQVF; DNA: TGTGCCAGCAGCTCCTCGGCCGTGGGAGGTCGAAATGAGCAGGTCTTC
J: TRBJ1-2; size: -; D: -; V: TRBV11-3; CDR3: CAISLLDRAYTF; DNA: TGTGCCATCAGCTTACTGGACAGAGCCTACACCTTC
J: TRBJ2-5; size: many; D: TRBD1; V: TRBV29-1; CDR3: CSVGSQGVGTQYF; DNA: TGCAGCGTGGGATCACAGGGGGTTGGGACCCAGTACTTC
J: TRBJ1-1; size: -; D: -; V: TRBV6-2/TRBV6-3; CDR3: CVSRRPNRGAFF; DNA: TGTGTCAGCAGGAGGCCCAACCGGGGGGCTTTCTTT
J: TRBJ2-7; size: -; D: TRBD2; V: TRBV12-3/TRBV12-4; CDR3: CASRRSSGRAVPYEQYF; DNA: TGTGCCAGCAGAAGATCTAGCGGGAGGGCCGTGCCCTACGAGCAGTACTTC
J: TRBJ2-7; size: -; D: TRBD2; V: TRBV11-2; CDR3: CASSHARLAGRRGYEQYF; DNA: TGTGCCAGCAGCCACGCCCGACTAGCGGGTAGGAGGGGCTACGAGCAGTACTTC
J: TRBJ2-2; size: -; D: -; V: TRBV2; CDR3: CASSGPGSNTGELFF; DNA: TGTGCCAGCAGTGGGCCAGGGTCGAACACCGGGGAGCTGTTTTTT
J: TRBJ1-2; size: -; D: -; V: TRBV29-1; CDR3: CSVGGEYGYTF; DNA: TGCAGCGTTGGGGGTGAGTATGGCTACACCTTC
J: TRBJ2-2; size: -; D: TRBD2; V: TRBV28; CDR3: CASSLSGRNAGELFF; DNA: TGTGCCAGCAGTTTAAGCGGGAGGAACGCCGGGGAGCTGTTTTTT
J: TRBJ2-1; size: -; D: TRBD2; V: TRBV11-2; CDR3: CASSLGTSSRNEQLF; DNA: TGTGCCAGTAGCTTAGGGACTAGCAGTCGGAATGAGCAGCTCTTC
J: TRBJ2-3; size: -; D: -; V: TRBV28; CDR3: CASSPGSADPDTQYF; DNA: TGTGCCAGCAGCCCGGGGTCAGCCGACCCAGATACGCAGTATTTT
J: TRBJ2-1; size: -; D: -; V: TRBV11-2; CDR3: CDSSPRGREADNEQFF; DNA: TGTGACAGCAGTCCCAGGGGACGGGAGGCCGACAATGAACAGTTCTTC
J: TRBJ1-4; size: -; D: TRBD1; V: TRBV4-2; CDR3: CASSQAGTGIEKLFF; DNA: TGTGCCAGCAGCCAAGCGGGGACAGGGATTGAAAAACTGTTTTTT
J: TRBJ2-2; size: -; D: TRBD1; V: TRBV28; CDR3: CASRGRGLYTGELFF; DNA: TGTGCCAGCCGGGGCAGGGGGTTATACACCGGGGAGCTGTTTTTT
J: TRBJ1-2; size: -; D: -; V: TRBV6-5; CDR3: CASASGRGGNYGYTF; DNA: TGTGCCAGCGCAAGTGGTCGTGGGGGAAACTATGGCTACACCTTC
J: TRBJ2-3; size: once; D: -; V: TRBV4-3; CDR3: CASSQDLRPDTQYF; DNA: TGCGCCAGCAGCCAAGATTTGAGACCAGATACGCAGTATTTT
J: TRBJ2-7; size: few; D: -; V: TRBV5-1; CDR3: CASSLGTVGLCEQYF; DNA: TGCGCCAGCAGCTTGGGGACAGTGGGCCTCTGCGAGCAGTACTTC
J: TRBJ2-7; size: once; D: -; V: TRBV29-1; CDR3: CSVIFVGSVREQYF; DNA: TGCAGCGTTATCTTTGTCGGAAGTGTCCGCGAGCAGTACTTC
J: TRBJ2-1; size: -; D: TRBD2; V: TRBV12-3/TRBV12-4; CDR3: CASTPRLASNEQFF; DNA: TGTGCCAGCACCCCGAGACTAGCCTCGAATGAGCAGTTCTTC
J: TRBJ2-5; size: once; D: TRBD2; V: TRBV11-2; CDR3: CTSSISETSGGKRETQYF; DNA: TGTACCAGCAGCATATCCGAGACTAGCGGGGGGAAAAGGGAGACCCAGTACTTC
J: TRBJ2-1; size: -; D: -; V: TRBV11-1; CDR3: CASSSTGTYNEQFF; DNA: TGTGCCAGCAGCTCTACCGGGACCTACAATGAGCAGTTCTTC
J: TRBJ2-1; size: -; D: TRBD1; V: TRBV12-3/TRBV12-4; CDR3: CASRGGQGQGYNEQFF; DNA: TGTGCCAGCAGGGGAGGGCAGGGACAGGGGTACAATGAGCAGTTCTTT
J: TRBJ2-3; size: few; D: -; V: TRBV4-1; CDR3: CASSQDRKGGTQYF; DNA: TGCGCCAGCAGTCAAGACCGCAAAGGCGGTACGCAGTATTTT
J: TRBJ2-1; size: -; D: -; V: TRBV6-2/TRBV6-3; CDR3: CASSGTSSYEQLF; DNA: TGTGCCAGCAGTGGCACTAGTTCGTATGAGCAGCTCTTC
J: TRBJ2-7; size: few; D: -; V: TRBV13; CDR3: CASRLGASGRGYF; DNA: TGTGCCAGCAGATTGGGAGCCTCGGGACGGGGGTACTTC
J: TRBJ1-2; size: many; D: -; V: TRBV6-6; CDR3: CASSLGRGYTF; DNA: TGTGCCAGCAGCCTAGGGCGAGGCTACACCTTC
J: TRBJ2-6; size: few; D: -; V: TRBV5-5; CDR3: CASSLGTDGANVLTF; DNA: TGTGCCAGCAGCTTGGGGACAGATGGGGCCAACGTCCTGACTTTC
J: TRBJ2-7; size: -; D: TRBD2; V: TRBV14; CDR3: CASKLAGESEQYF; DNA: TGTGCCAGCAAGCTAGCGGGAGAGTCCGAGCAGTACTTC
J: TRBJ1-1; size: many; D: -; V: TRBV11-2; CDR3: CASSTTVGLEAFF; DNA: TGTGCCAGCAGCACCACCGTGGGCCTTGAAGCTTTCTTT
J: TRBJ1-4; size: many; D: -; V: TRBV11-1; CDR3: CASSPGGQRGEKLFF; DNA: TGTGCCAGCAGCCCGGGGGGCCAGCGAGGGGAAAAACTGTTTTTT
J: TRBJ2-7; size: -; D: -; V: TRBV6-6; CDR3: CASSYLAGYHEQYF; DNA: TGTGCCAGCAGTTACCTGGCGGGATATCACGAGCAGTACTTC
J: TRBJ1-1; size: -; D: -; V: TRBV11-2; CDR3: CASSLDLLNTEALF; DNA: TGTGCCAGCAGCTTAGATCTGCTGAACACTGAAGCTTTATTT
J: TRBJ2-7; size: -; D: -; V: TRBV11-1; CDR3: CASTSGRDPTEQYF; DNA: TGTGCCAGCACCTCCGGGAGAGATCCTACTGAGCAGTACTTC
J: TRBJ1-5; size: -; D: -; V: TRBV6-2/TRBV6-3; CDR3: CASEGGGQGNLPQHF; DNA: TGTGCCAGCGAGGGGGGGGGGCAGGGCAATCTGCCCCAGCATTTT
J: TRBJ2-1; size: few; D: -; V: TRBV7-8; CDR3: CASRVFDASYNEQFF; DNA: TGTGCCAGCAGGGTATTCGATGCGTCCTACAATGAGCAGTTCTTC
J: TRBJ2-1; size: -; D: TRBD2; V: TRBV11-2; CDR3: CASSLVREGENERFF; DNA: TGTGCCAGCAGCTTAGTTCGGGAGGGGGAGAATGAGCGGTTCTTC
J: TRBJ2-7; size: -; D: -; V: TRBV4-3; CDR3: CASSPQGSGGNEQYF; DNA: TGCGCCAGCAGCCCACAGGGTTCCGGGGGCAACGAGCAGTACTTC
J: TRBJ2-5; size: many; D: TRBD2; V: TRBV29-1; CDR3: CSVTTSGVSQYF; DNA: TGCAGCGTCACGACTAGCGGAGTGTCCCAGTACTTC
J: TRBJ1-1; size: few; D: -; V: TRBV7-9; CDR3: CASSLAAGRNTEAFF; DNA: TGTGCCAGCAGCTTAGCGGCGGGAAGGAACACTGAAGCTTTCTTT
J: TRBJ2-7; size: -; D: -; V: TRBV29-1; CDR3: CRVAGTEPIFNSYEQYF; DNA: TGCAGGGTTGCCGGGACGGAGCCGATTTTCAACTCCTACGAGCAGTACTTC
J: TRBJ2-1; size: -; D: -; V: TRBV11-1; CDR3: CASISRLAATARTHNEQFF; DNA: TGTGCCAGCATCTCGCGATTAGCCGCGACTGCACGCACACACAATGAGCAGTTCTTC